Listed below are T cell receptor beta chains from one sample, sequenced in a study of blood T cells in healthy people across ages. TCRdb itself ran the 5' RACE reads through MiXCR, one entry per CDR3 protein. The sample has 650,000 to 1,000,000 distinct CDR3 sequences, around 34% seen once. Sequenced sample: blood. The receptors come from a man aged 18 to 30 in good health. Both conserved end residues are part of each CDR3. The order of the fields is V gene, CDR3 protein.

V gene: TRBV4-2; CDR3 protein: CASSQARDRDSEAFF
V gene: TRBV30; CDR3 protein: CAYRGPYNEQFF
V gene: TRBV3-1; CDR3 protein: CASSQNRPSPTSANSPLHF
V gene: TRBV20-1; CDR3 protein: CSARVADYEQYF
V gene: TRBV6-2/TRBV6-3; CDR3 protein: CASTPGLHTGELFF
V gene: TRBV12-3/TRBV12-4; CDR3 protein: CASSPGTGRREQYF
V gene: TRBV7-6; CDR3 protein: CASSTSGVLSYNEQFF
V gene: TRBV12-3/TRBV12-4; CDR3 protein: CAGTTPSSDTQYF
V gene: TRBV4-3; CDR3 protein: CANSQDWASGGGQETQYF
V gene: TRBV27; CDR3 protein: CASSSGGRVNEKLFF
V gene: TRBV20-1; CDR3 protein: CSARDDAGYTF
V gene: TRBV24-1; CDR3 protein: CATSGLLGETQYF
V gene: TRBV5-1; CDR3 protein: CASSLVRDTLNDQYF
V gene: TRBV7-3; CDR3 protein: CASSLNPGAGTQYF
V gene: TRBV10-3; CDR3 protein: CAISTGGLDQPQHF
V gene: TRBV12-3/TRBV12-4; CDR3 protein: CASSPRGELNEQFF
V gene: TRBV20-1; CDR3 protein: CSARKTGTTDTQYF
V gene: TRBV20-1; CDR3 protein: CSARTWDHGIDTQYF
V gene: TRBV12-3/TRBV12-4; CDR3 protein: CASSSQALTGYYEQYF
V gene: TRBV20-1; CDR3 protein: CSARGQGSGSPLHF
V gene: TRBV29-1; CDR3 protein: CSGGSYSGYTDTQYF
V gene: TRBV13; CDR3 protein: CASSFPLWPEQYF
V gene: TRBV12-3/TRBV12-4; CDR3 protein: CASSFSGKQPQHF
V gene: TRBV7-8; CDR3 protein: CASSKSRNQPQHF
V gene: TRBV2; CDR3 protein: CATQGLDTEAFF
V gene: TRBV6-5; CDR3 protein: CASSLGPINQPQHF
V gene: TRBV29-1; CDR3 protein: CSVEVPGGYYNEQFF
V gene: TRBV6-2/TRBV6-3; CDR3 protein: CASSYLSRNNEQFF
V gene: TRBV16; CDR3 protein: CASSQSGKGQYF
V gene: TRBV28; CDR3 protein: CASGQGVQPQHF
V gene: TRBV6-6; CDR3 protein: CASSYSTGAHHEQFF
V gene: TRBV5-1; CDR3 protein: CASSLNGGTSTDTQYF
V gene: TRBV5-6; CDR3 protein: CASSLGPGLTYEQYF
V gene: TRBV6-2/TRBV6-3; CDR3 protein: CASSGDRVTYEQYF
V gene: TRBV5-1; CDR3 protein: CASSLAPEAETQYF
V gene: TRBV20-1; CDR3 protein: CSAFGQGSNQPQHF
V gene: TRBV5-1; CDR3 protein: CASSPGRNVMNTEAFF
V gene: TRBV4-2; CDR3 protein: CASSQDSLPLETQYF